This TCR beta chain derives from a study of control samples from healthy donors and cancer patients. Here immunoSEQ multiplex PCR was the method, and the copy in TCRdb shows in-frame clones only, minus some. The table has 150,000 to 200,000 clones, 70% to 90% seen once. The V and J ends lost 0 bases and 6 bases respectively, with 9 bases between them. In germline, CDR1 is LGHNA, CDR2 YNFKEQ. This CDR3 comprises 14 residues. The sequenced material came from blood. This receptor was taken from a woman aged 30 to 39 in good health. The chain is built from TRBV4-2 and TRBJ1-5; D possibly corresponds to TRBD1 (5 bases). This CDR3 is CASSQDWGSQPQHF. As DNA, the CDR3 is TGTGCCAGCAGCCAAGATTGGGGGAGTCAGCCCCAGCATTTT.